These 8 T cell receptor beta chains came from one sample sequenced in a study of T-cell memory formation after mild COVID-19. TCRdb used MiXCR to reprocess the 5' RACE reads, holding one entry per CDR3 protein. The data show over 350,000 distinct CDR3 sequences, about 17% seen once. The sample taken for sequencing was PBMCs or a T cell subset sorted from them (not recorded which). These receptors were collected from a young man who had mild COVID-19 (a few samples of this study predate the infection). Cell type and time point are not known.

The rearrangement joins TRBV7-2 to TRBJ1-1; the D gene is possibly TRBD1 (5 bases). This CDR3 region has 12 residues. Germline V gives CDR1 SGHTA, CDR2 FQGNSA. V shed 5 bases and J shed 8 bases, with 12 bases lying between them. This CDR3 is CASSPSGGEAFF. Here the CDR3 DNA reads TGTGCCAGCAGCCCTTCCGGGGGGGAAGCTTTCTTT.

The chain carries TRBV13 and TRBJ2-1; possible D gene TRBD2, 6 bases. The germline V and J ends were trimmed by 5 bases and 5 bases, with 16 bases remaining between them. The CDR3 runs 15 residues. The V gene's germline CDR1 is PRHDT and CDR2 FYEKMQ (reference sequence). CDR3 coding DNA: TGTGCCAGCAGCCCACCTTACGGAGGGAACAATGAGCAGTTCTTC. It codes for CASSPPYGGNNEQFF.

In its sample, this clonotype was seen a few times. The chain links TRBV18 to TRBJ2-3, with D maybe TRBD2 (6 bases). V gave up 3 bases and J gave up 1 base, with 11 bases separating them. This CDR3 comprises 15 residues. Germline V gene data show CDR1 as KGHSH and CDR2 as LQKENI. CDR3 in amino acids: CASSPRDPRTDTQYF. CDR3 nucleotides: TGTGCCAGCTCACCGCGGGACCCCCGCACAGATACGCAGTATTTT.

The chain is built from TRBV12-3 or TRBV12-4 and TRBJ1-5; D gene uncertain. Trimming cost V 2 bases and J 8 bases, with 7 bases left between them. CDR3 length: 12 amino acids. The CDR3 sequence is CASSLIPEPQHF. CDR3 coding DNA: TGTGCCAGCAGTTTAATCCCAGAGCCCCAGCATTTT.

This chain uses TRBV28 with TRBJ2-5; D ambiguous. Germline assignment: CDR1 MDHEN and CDR2 SYDVKM. The V and J ends lost 4 bases and 0 bases respectively, with 9 bases between them. The CDR3 loop spans 14 amino acids. The chain's CDR3 is CASSSLSYQETQYF. CDR3 sequence (DNA): TGTGCCAGCAGTTCGCTTTCGTACCAAGAGACCCAGTACTTC.

This clonotype was found a few times. V gene TRBV6-4 combines with J gene TRBJ2-7; D remains unclear. The CDR3 loop spans 14 amino acids. Germline lookup yields CDR1 MRHNA and CDR2 SNTAGT. The germline V and J ends were trimmed by 1 base and 2 bases, with 9 bases remaining between them. The CDR3, as DNA: TGTGCCAGCAGTGACTACGATGGGGCCTACGAGCAGTACGTC. Protein sequence: CASSDYDGAYEQYV.

This clonotype was found a few times. This CDR3 is CASSYGTLNNEQFF. The CDR3 coding sequence is TGTGCCAGCAGTTACGGGACTCTAAACAATGAGCAGTTCTTC. J is TRBJ2-1 and V is TRBV6-6; D may be TRBD2 (6 bases). In germline, CDR1 is MNHNY, CDR2 SVGAGI (reference sequence). The V end was cut by 2 bases, the J end by 5 bases, with 10 bases between. The CDR3 runs 14 residues.

The chain couples TRBV4-2 to TRBJ2-7; 7 nucleotides line up with TRBD1. J gave up 6 bases and V 1 base, and 9 bases lay outside the gene matches. The germline V gene has CDR1 LGHNA and CDR2 YNFKEQ. This CDR3 has 15 amino acids. The CDR3 sequence: CASSQGGRGGVEQYF. The CDR3 DNA is TGTGCCAGCAGCCAAGGAGGACGAGGGGGCGTCGAGCAGTACTTC.